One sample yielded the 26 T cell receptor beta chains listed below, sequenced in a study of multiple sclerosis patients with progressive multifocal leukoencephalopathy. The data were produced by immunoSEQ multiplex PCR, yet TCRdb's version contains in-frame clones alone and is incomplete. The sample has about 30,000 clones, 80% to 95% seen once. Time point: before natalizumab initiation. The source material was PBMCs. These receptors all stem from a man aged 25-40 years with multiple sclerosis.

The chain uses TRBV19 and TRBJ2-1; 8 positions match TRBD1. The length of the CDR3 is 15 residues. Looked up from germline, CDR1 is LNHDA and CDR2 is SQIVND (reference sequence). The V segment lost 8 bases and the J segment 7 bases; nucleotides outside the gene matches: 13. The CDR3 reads CASGLGTGIVNEQFF. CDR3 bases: TGTGCCAGTGGTCTCGGGACAGGTATCGTGAATGAGCAGTTCTTC.

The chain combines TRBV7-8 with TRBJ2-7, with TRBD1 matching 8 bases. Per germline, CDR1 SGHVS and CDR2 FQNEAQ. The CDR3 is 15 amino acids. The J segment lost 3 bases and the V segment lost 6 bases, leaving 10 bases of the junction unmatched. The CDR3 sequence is CASSHSGTGRYEQYF. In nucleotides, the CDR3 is TGTGCCAGCAGTCATTCCGGGACAGGACGCTACGAGCAGTACTTC.

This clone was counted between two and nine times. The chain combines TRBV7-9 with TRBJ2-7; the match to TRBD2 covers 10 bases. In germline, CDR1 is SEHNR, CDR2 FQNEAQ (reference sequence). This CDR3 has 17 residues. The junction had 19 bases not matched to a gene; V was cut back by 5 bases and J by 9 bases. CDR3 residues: CASSMEGTSETLKGQYF. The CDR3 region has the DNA TGTGCCAGCAGCATGGAAGGGACTAGCGAAACCCTTAAGGGGCAGTACTTC.

CDR3 loop: CASSAGSGELFF. As DNA, the CDR3 is TGTGCCAGCAGCGCAGGGAGCGGGGAGCTGTTTTTT. V and J are TRBV6-6 and TRBJ2-2; D may correspond to TRBD1 or TRBD2 (5 bases each). V dropped 6 bases and J dropped 7 bases, with 9 bases sitting between them. Germline assignment: CDR1 MNHNY and CDR2 SVGAGI (reference sequence). This CDR3 has 12 residues.

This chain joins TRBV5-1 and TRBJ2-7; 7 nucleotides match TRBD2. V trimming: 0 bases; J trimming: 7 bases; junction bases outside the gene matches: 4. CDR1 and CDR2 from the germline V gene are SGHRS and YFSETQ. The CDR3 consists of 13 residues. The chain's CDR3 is CASSLAREREQYF. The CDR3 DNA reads TGCGCCAGCAGCTTGGCGCGGGAGAGAGAGCAGTACTTC.

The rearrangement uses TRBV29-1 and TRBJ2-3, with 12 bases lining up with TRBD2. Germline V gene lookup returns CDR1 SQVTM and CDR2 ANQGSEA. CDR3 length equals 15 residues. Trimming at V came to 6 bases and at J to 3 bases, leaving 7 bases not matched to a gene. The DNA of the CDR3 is TGCAGCGTCGGAAGACTAGCGGGAGCGACAGATACGCAGTATTTT. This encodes CSVGRLAGATDTQYF.

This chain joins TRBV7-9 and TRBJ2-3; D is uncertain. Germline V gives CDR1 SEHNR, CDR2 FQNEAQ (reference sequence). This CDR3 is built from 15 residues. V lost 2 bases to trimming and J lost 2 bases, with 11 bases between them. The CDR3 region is CASSLRVSPTDTQYF. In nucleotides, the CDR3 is TGTGCCAGCAGCTTAAGGGTATCTCCCACAGATACGCAGTATTTT.

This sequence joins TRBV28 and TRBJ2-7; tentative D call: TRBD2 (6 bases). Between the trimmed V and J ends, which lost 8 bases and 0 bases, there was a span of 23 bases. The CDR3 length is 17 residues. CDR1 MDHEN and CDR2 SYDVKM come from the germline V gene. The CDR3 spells CASSSTGEGLNSYEQYF. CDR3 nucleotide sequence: TGTGCCAGCTCCTCTACGGGAGAGGGGCTCAACTCCTACGAGCAGTACTTC.

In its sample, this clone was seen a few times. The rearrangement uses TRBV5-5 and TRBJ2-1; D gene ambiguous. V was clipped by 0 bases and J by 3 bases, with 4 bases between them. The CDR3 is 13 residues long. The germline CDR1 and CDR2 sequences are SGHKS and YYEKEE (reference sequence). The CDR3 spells CASSLVVYNEQFF. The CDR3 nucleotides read TGTGCCAGCAGCTTGGTCGTCTACAATGAGCAGTTCTTC.

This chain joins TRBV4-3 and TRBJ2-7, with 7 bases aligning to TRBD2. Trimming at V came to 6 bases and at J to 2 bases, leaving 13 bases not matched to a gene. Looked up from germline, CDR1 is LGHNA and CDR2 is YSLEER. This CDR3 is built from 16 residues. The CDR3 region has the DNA TGCGCCAGCAGGATGGAGATGGTGGCGGGAGCCTACGAGCAGTACTTC. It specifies CASRMEMVAGAYEQYF.

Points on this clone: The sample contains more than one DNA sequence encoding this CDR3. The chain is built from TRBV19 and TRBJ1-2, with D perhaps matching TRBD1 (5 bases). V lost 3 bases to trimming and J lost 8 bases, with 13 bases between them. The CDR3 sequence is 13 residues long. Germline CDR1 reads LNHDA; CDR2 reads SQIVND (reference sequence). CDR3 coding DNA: TGTGCCAGTAGTATTGGGGCAGGTCGAGGCTACACCTTC. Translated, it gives CASSIGAGRGYTF. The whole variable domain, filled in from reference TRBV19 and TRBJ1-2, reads DGGITQSPKYLFRKEGQNVTLSCEQNLNHDAMYWYRQDPGQGLRLIYYSQIVNDFQKGDIAEGYSVSREKKESFPLTVTSAQKNPTAFYLCASSIGAGRGYTFGSGTRLTVV.

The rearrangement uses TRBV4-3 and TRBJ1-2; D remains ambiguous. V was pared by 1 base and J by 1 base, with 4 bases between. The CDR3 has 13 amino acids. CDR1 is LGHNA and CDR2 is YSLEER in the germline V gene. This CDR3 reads CASSQGDNYGYTF. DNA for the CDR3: TGCGCCAGCAGCCAAGGCGATAACTATGGCTACACCTTC.

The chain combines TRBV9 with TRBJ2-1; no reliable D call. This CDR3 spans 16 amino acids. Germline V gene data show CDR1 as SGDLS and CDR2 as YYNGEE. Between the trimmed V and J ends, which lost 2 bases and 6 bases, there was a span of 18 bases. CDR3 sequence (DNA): TGTGCCAGCAGCGTTGGGTCAAGCCGAGCTGGCAATGAGCAGTTCTTC. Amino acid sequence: CASSVGSSRAGNEQFF.

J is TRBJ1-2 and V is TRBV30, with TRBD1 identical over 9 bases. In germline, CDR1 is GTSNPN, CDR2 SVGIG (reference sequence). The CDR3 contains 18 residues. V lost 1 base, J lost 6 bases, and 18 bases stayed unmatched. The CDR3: CAWSAPSPIRQGVHGYTF. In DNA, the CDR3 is TGTGCCTGGAGTGCTCCGAGTCCGATACGACAGGGGGTCCATGGCTACACCTTC.

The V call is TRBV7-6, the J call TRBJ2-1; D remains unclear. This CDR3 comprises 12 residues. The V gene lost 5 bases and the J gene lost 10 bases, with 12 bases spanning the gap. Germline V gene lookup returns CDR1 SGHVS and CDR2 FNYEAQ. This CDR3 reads CASSMPLGEQFF. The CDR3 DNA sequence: TGTGCCAGCAGCATGCCCCTAGGCGAGCAGTTCTTC. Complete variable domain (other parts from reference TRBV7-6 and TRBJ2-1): GAGVSQSPRYKVTKRGQDVALRCDPISGHVSLYWYRQALGQGPEFLTYFNYEAQQDKSGLPNDRFSAERPEGSISTLTIQRTEQRDSAMYRCASSMPLGEQFFGPGTRLTVL.

The CDR3 here is CASSVGGASDTQYF. The CDR3 DNA follows: TGTGCCAGCAGTGTCGGGGGCGCATCAGATACGCAGTATTTT. The V gene is TRBV6-1, the J gene TRBJ2-3; D possibly uses TRBD1 or TRBD2 (6 bases each). Germline V gives CDR1 MNHNS, CDR2 SASEGT. Trimming stripped 4 bases from V and 4 bases from J, with 12 bases between. This CDR3 is 14 amino acids long.

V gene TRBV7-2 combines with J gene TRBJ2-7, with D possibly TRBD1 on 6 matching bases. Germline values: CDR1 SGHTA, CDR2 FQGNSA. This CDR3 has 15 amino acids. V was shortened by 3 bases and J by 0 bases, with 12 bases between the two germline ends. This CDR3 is CASSFLGQNSYEQYF. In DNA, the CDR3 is TGTGCCAGCAGCTTCCTTGGACAGAACTCCTACGAGCAGTACTTC.

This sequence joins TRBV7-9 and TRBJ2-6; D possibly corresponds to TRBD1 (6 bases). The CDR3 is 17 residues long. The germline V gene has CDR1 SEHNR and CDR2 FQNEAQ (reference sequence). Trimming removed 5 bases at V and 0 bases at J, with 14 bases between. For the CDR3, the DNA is TGTGCCAGCAGCCCCCCGGACAGCAGCTCTGGGGCCAACGTCCTGACTTTC. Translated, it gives CASSPPDSSSGANVLTF.

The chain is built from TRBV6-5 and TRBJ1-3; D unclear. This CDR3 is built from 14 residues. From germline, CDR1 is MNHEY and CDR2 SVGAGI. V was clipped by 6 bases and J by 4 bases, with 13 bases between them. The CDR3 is CASREVVMGNTIYF. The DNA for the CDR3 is TGTGCCAGCAGGGAAGTGGTTATGGGAAACACCATATATTTT.

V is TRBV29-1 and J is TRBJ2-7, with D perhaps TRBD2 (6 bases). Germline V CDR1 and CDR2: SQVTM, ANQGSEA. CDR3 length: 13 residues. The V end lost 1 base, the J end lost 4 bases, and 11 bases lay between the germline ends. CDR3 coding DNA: TGCAGCGTTGAAGGGGGGGATCGGTACGAGCAGTACTTC. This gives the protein CSVEGGDRYEQYF.

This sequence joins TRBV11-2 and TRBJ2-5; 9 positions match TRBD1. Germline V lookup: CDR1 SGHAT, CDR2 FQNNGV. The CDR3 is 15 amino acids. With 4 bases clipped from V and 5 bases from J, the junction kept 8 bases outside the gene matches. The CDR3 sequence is CASSSLQGAWETQYF. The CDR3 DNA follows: TGTGCCAGCAGCTCGTTACAGGGGGCGTGGGAGACCCAGTACTTC.

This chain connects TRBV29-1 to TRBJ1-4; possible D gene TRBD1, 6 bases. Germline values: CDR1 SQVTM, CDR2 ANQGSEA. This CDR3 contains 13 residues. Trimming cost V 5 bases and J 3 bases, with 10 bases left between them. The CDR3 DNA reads TGCAGCGTTCGGACAGATTCTAATGAAAAACTGTTTTTT. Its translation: CSVRTDSNEKLFF. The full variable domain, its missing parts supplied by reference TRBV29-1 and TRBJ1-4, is SAVISQKPSRDICQRGTSLTIQCQVDSQVTMMFWYRQQPGQSLTLIATANQGSEATYESGFVIDKFPISRPNLTFSTLTVSNMSPEDSSIYLCSVRTDSNEKLFFGSGTQLSVL.

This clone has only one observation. Written as DNA, the CDR3 is TGTGCCAGTAGTATACCCTCAGCGGGAGTCTACGAGCAGTACTTC. Translating gives CASSIPSAGVYEQYF. This chain connects TRBV19 to TRBJ2-7; 8 nucleotides match TRBD2. V was clipped by 2 bases and J by 3 bases; unmatched bases: 6. There are 15 residues in the CDR3. Germline assignment: CDR1 LNHDA and CDR2 SQIVND (reference sequence).

The CDR3: CASGGDYGYTF. The CDR3 region has the DNA TGTGCCAGCGGAGGGGACTATGGCTACACCTTC. The rearrangement links TRBV2 to TRBJ1-2; D may be TRBD1 (5 bases). V lost 8 bases, J lost 3 bases, and 7 bases lay in between. Germline values: CDR1 SNHLY, CDR2 FYNNEI. This CDR3 has 11 residues. The full variable domain, in which reference TRBV2 and TRBJ1-2 provide the parts outside the CDR3, is EPEVTQTPSHQVTQMGQEVILRCVPISNHLYFYWYRQILGQKVEFLVSFYNNEISEKSEIFDDQFSVERPDGSNFTLKIRSTKLEDSAMYFCASGGDYGYTFGSGTRLTVV.

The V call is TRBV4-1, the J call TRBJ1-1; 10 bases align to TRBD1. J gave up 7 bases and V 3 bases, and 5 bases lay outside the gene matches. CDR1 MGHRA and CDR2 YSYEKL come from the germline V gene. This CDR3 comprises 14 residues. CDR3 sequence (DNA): TGCGCCAGCAGCCAGCGACAGGGGGCCGGTGAAGCTTTCTTT. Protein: CASSQRQGAGEAFF.

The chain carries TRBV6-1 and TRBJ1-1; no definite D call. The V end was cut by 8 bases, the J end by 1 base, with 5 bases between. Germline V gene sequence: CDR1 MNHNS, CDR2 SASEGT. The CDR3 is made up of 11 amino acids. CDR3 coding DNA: TGTGCCAGCCTAGGGAACACTGAAGCTTTCTTT. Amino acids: CASLGNTEAFF.